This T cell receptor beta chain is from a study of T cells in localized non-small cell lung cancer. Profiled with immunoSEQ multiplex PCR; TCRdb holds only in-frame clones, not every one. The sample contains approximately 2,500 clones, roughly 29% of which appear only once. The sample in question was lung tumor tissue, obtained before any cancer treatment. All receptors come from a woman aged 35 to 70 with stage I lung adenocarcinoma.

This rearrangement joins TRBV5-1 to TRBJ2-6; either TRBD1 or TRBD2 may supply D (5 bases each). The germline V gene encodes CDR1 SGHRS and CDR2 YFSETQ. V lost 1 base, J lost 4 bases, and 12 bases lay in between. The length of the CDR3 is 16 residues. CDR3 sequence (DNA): TGCGCCAGCAGCTTGCCCGGGACCGCCGGGGCCAACGTCCTGACTTTC. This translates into CASSLPGTAGANVLTF.